The 31 T cell receptor beta chains presented below share a single source sample, sequenced in a study of cytomegalovirus exposure and HLA in healthy donors. PCR employed 60 Vbeta and 13 Jbeta primers. TCRdb keeps only in-frame clones here, not all; method: immunoSEQ multiplex PCR. The sample shows more than 110,000 clones, 60% to 80% of them seen only once. The specimen was PBMCs. Receptor source: a man aged 18-30 years in good health and CMV-seronegative.

V usage is TRBV30 and J usage is TRBJ2-7; possible D gene TRBD1, 6 bases. The ends were cut back, 5 bases at V and 5 bases at J, with 13 bases in the middle. CDR3 size: 12 residues. CDR1 and CDR2 from the germline V gene are GTSNPN and SVGIG (reference sequence). CDR3 sequence (DNA): TGTGCCTGGGACCAGGGGCCCCACGAGCAGTACTTC. Translating gives CAWDQGPHEQYF.

The rearrangement links TRBV9 to TRBJ2-7; 7 nucleotides agree with TRBD1. Losses at the gene ends were 0 bases for V and 1 base for J; bases not matched to a gene: 4. The V gene's germline CDR1 is SGDLS and CDR2 YYNGEE. This CDR3 region has 15 residues. CDR3 sequence (DNA): TGTGCCAGCAGCGTAGGAACAGGGGTTTCCTACGAGCAGTACTTC. Translated: CASSVGTGVSYEQYF.

The chain joins TRBV12-5 to TRBJ2-2; a possible D gene is TRBD2 (6 bases). The length of the CDR3 is 17 residues. Germline CDR1 is LGHNT and CDR2 is FRNRAP. The ends were cut back, 7 bases at V and 7 bases at J, with 25 bases in the middle. The CDR3 protein is CASASGGAIRQIGELFF. CDR3 nucleotide sequence: TGTGCTAGTGCCTCCGGCGGGGCAATCCGACAAATCGGGGAGCTGTTTTTT.

CDR3 sequence (DNA): TGTGCCAGCAGCGTAGTCCAGCGGGCGGGGACCGGGGAGCTGTTTTTT. Protein: CASSVVQRAGTGELFF. The gene calls are TRBV9 and TRBJ2-2; D perhaps matches TRBD2 (6 bases). Germline CDR1 is SGDLS and CDR2 is YYNGEE. V shed 0 bases and J shed 5 bases, with 14 bases lying between them. This CDR3 is 16 amino acids long.

This clone was observed a few times. V usage is TRBV25-1 and J usage is TRBJ1-4; D unclear. The V and J ends lost 4 bases and 0 bases respectively, with 6 bases between them. The CDR3 length is 14 residues. CDR1 is MGHDK, CDR2 SYGVNS, per germline. CDR3 DNA: TGTGCCAGCAGTGTCGGGGCAACTAATGAAAAACTGTTTTTT. Residues: CASSVGATNEKLFF. Combining the CDR3 with reference TRBV25-1 and TRBJ1-4 gives the whole variable domain EADIYQTPRYLVIGTGKKITLECSQTMGHDKMYWYQQDPGMELHLIHYSYGVNSTEKGDLSSESTVSRIRTEHFPLTLESARPSHTSQYLCASSVGATNEKLFFGSGTQLSVL.

This chain links TRBV4-2 with TRBJ2-3; 9 bases line up with TRBD1. This CDR3 has 16 amino acids. Germline lookup yields CDR1 LGHNA and CDR2 YNFKEQ. Losses at the gene ends were 0 bases for V and 6 bases for J; bases not matched to a gene: 7. Here the CDR3 DNA reads TGTGCCAGCAGCCAAGACCCACAGGGGGCGAGGGATACGCAGTATTTT. Its protein is CASSQDPQGARDTQYF.

The V gene is TRBV28, the J gene TRBJ2-1; 9 bases are a match to TRBD1. Germline trimming cut 3 bases from V and 7 bases from J; bases unmatched to any gene: 7. This CDR3 spans 15 amino acids. In germline, CDR1 is MDHEN, CDR2 SYDVKM. CDR3 nucleotides: TGTGCCAGCAGTTTTGGACAGGGGAACAGGAATGAGCAGTTCTTC. Protein sequence: CASSFGQGNRNEQFF.

The gene calls are TRBV7-2 and TRBJ1-2; D ambiguous. This CDR3 is built from 13 residues. V was pared by 7 bases and J by 4 bases, with 13 bases between. Germline-derived CDR1 and CDR2 are SGHTA and FQGNSA. CDR3 amino acids: CASTHRSFYGYTF. CDR3 DNA sequence: TGTGCCAGCACTCACAGATCCTTCTATGGCTACACCTTC.

The chain couples TRBV15 to TRBJ1-2; 8 nucleotides match TRBD1. V dropped 2 bases and J dropped 5; count of bases not matched to a gene: 10. This CDR3 is built from 16 residues. Per germline, CDR1 LNHNV and CDR2 YYDKDF (reference sequence). CDR3 sequence reads: CATSRPDRVDLYGYTF. The DNA for the CDR3 is TGTGCCACCAGCAGACCGGACAGGGTAGACCTTTATGGCTACACCTTC.

The J gene is TRBJ2-3, the V gene TRBV7-9; 9 positions match TRBD1. Germline V lookup: CDR1 SEHNR, CDR2 FQNEAQ (reference sequence). This CDR3 spans 15 amino acids. Unmatched junction bases numbered 7, after V lost 6 bases and J lost 3 bases. The DNA for the CDR3 is TGTGCCAGCAGGATACCGGGACAGGGAACAGATACGCAGTATTTT. Translation: CASRIPGQGTDTQYF.

The chain couples TRBV30 to TRBJ2-4; the match to TRBD1 covers 9 bases. Trimming took 1 base from V and 11 from J; bases not matched to a gene: 12. The CDR3 covers 15 residues. Germline V gene lookup returns CDR1 GTSNPN and CDR2 SVGIG (reference sequence). CDR3 DNA sequence: TGTGCCTGGAGTGACCCCTGGGACAGGGATGGGGTTCAGTACTTC. It translates to CAWSDPWDRDGVQYF.

The chain combines TRBV13 with TRBJ2-7, with TRBD2 as a possible D gene (5 bases). Germline V gene data show CDR1 as PRHDT and CDR2 as FYEKMQ (reference sequence). V gave up 4 bases and J gave up 9 bases, with 13 bases separating them. The CDR3 has 12 residues. The CDR3 region has the DNA TGTGCCAGCAGCTCTCCTCGGGATACGCAGTACTTC. Its translation is CASSSPRDTQYF. The whole variable domain, remainder taken from reference TRBV13 and TRBJ2-7, is AAGVIQSPRHLIKEKRETATLKCYPIPRHDTVYWYQQGPGQDPQFLISFYEKMQSDKGSIPDRFSAQQFSDYHSELNMSSLELGDSALYFCASSSPRDTQYFGPGTRLTVT.

The chain is built from TRBV25-1 and TRBJ2-5; 7 positions agree with TRBD1. The DNA end lines up better with TRBJ2-7; the J call may be wrong. The CDR3 consists of 15 residues. CDR1 and CDR2 (germline): MGHDK, SYGVNS. As DNA, the CDR3 is TGTGCCAGCAGTGAAAACCCCGGGACAGCCTACGAGCAGTACTTC. It encodes CASSENPGTAYEQYF.

The genes are TRBV19 and TRBJ1-2, with unresolved D. V lost 4 bases, J lost 2 bases, and 17 bases lay in between. Germline-derived CDR1 and CDR2 are LNHDA and SQIVND (reference sequence). This CDR3 is built from 16 residues. CDR3 DNA sequence: TGTGCCAGTAGTAGGTCCCAGACAAGAATCAACTATGGCTACACCTTC. Amino acid sequence: CASSRSQTRINYGYTF.

This clone was seen more than once but under ten times. The chain couples TRBV30 to TRBJ1-5; TRBD1 agrees at 7 bases. The CDR3 consists of 16 residues. Germline trimming cut 7 bases from V and 1 base from J; bases unmatched to any gene: 13. Germline V gives CDR1 GTSNPN, CDR2 SVGIG (reference sequence). In DNA form, the CDR3 reads TGTGCCTTGACCCCTGAGACAGGGAGGAGCAATCAGCCCCAGCATTTT. Amino acids: CALTPETGRSNQPQHF. The full variable domain, in which reference TRBV30 and TRBJ1-5 provide the parts outside the CDR3, is SQTIHQWPATLVQPVGSPLSLECTVEGTSNPNLYWYRQAAGRGLQLLFYSVGIGQISSEVPQNLSASRPQDRQFILSSKKLLLSDSGFYLCALTPETGRSNQPQHFGDGTRLSIL.

V is TRBV5-1 and J is TRBJ1-3; tentatively, D is TRBD1 (5 bases). The V end was cut by 2 bases, the J end by 2 bases, with 17 bases between. Germline CDR1 and CDR2: SGHRS and YFSETQ. The CDR3 sequence is 17 residues long. CDR3 coding DNA: TGCGCCAGCAGCTTCTCCTCCTTAGGGGCGGCTGGAAACACCATATATTTT. Translation: CASSFSSLGAAGNTIYF. Using reference TRBV5-1 and TRBJ1-3 for the parts outside the CDR3, the full variable domain is KAGVTQTPRYLIKTRGQQVTLSCSPISGHRSVSWYQQTPGQGLQFLFEYFSETQRNKGNFPGRFSGRQFSNSRSEMNVSTLELGDSALYLCASSFSSLGAAGNTIYFGEGSWLTVV.

The chain joins TRBV18 to TRBJ1-5, with a possible D match to TRBD1 (5 bases). V lost 3 bases and J lost 0, with 15 bases in between. Per germline, CDR1 KGHSH and CDR2 LQKENI. This CDR3 spans 17 amino acids. CDR3: CASSPGGDNLSNQPQHF. The CDR3 region has the DNA TGTGCCAGCTCACCTGGGGGGGATAACCTTAGCAATCAGCCCCAGCATTTT.

The chain has TRBV6-5 and TRBJ2-3; no reliable D call. CDR1 MNHEY and CDR2 SVGAGI come from the germline V gene. The CDR3 extends over 14 amino acids. With 8 bases removed from V and 5 bases from J, the gap between germline ends came to 17 bases. CDR3 in amino acids: CASGFPGSGDTQYF. In DNA form, the CDR3 reads TGTGCCAGCGGGTTCCCCGGGTCCGGAGATACGCAGTATTTT.

The chain recombines TRBV14 with TRBJ2-3, with D unresolved. Trimming pared 4 bases from V and 2 bases from J, leaving 4 bases between. CDR1 is SGHDN and CDR2 is FVKESK in the germline V gene. CDR3 length equals 12 residues. The CDR3 sequence is CASSPFTDTQYF. CDR3 sequence (DNA): TGTGCCAGCAGCCCTTTCACAGATACGCAGTATTTT.

The genes are TRBV30 and TRBJ2-1, with TRBD1 as a possible D gene (5 bases). The CDR3 runs to 13 residues. V was trimmed by 0 bases and J by 8 bases, leaving 11 bases between them. Germline CDR1 reads GTSNPN; CDR2 reads SVGIG (reference sequence). Here the CDR3 reads CAWSVGSGYEQFF. The CDR3 DNA sequence: TGTGCCTGGAGTGTAGGGTCAGGGTATGAGCAGTTCTTC. Together with reference TRBV30 and TRBJ2-1, the CDR3 gives the full variable domain: SQTIHQWPATLVQPVGSPLSLECTVEGTSNPNLYWYRQAAGRGLQLLFYSVGIGQISSEVPQNLSASRPQDRQFILSSKKLLLSDSGFYLCAWSVGSGYEQFFGPGTRLTVL.

The table lists this clone with a few counts. This chain uses TRBV6-5 with TRBJ1-1; tentative D call: TRBD1 (5 bases). CDR3 length equals 13 residues. The V gene's germline CDR1 is MNHEY and CDR2 SVGAGI. V was pared by 4 bases and J by 1 base, with 7 bases between. The CDR3 sequence: CASSSQENTEAFF. The CDR3 DNA reads as TGTGCCAGCAGTTCACAGGAGAACACTGAAGCTTTCTTT.

This clone has more than one count but fewer than ten. The chain recombines TRBV6-1 with TRBJ1-4, with a possible D match to TRBD1 (6 bases). Germline loops: CDR1 MNHNS, CDR2 SASEGT. Trimming removed 8 bases from V and 0 bases from J, with 13 bases in between. The CDR3 contains 15 residues. CDR3 amino acids: CASGRNRATNEKLFF. Written as DNA, the CDR3 is TGTGCCAGCGGGCGTAACAGGGCAACTAATGAAAAACTGTTTTTT.

The chain couples TRBV11-2 to TRBJ2-7, with 9 bases aligning to TRBD1. V was pared by 1 base and J by 3 bases, with 7 bases of the junction left unmatched. Per the germline V gene, CDR1 is SGHAT and CDR2 is FQNNGV. The CDR3 extends over 16 amino acids. CDR3: CASSLGRDRVIYEQYF. In DNA, the CDR3 is TGTGCCAGCAGCTTAGGAAGGGACAGGGTAATCTACGAGCAGTACTTC.

V is TRBV7-6 and J is TRBJ1-4, with D unresolved. V shed 5 bases and J shed 5 bases, with 15 bases lying between them. Germline V lookup: CDR1 SGHVS, CDR2 FNYEAQ. The CDR3 runs to 15 residues. DNA for the CDR3: TGTGCCAGCAGCCGGAGGCCGGAGTTAAATGAAAAACTGTTTTTT. Protein: CASSRRPELNEKLFF.

The chain couples TRBV2 to TRBJ2-1, with a possible D match to TRBD1 (6 bases). Germline V lookup: CDR1 SNHLY, CDR2 FYNNEI. V dropped 10 bases and J dropped 11 bases, with 18 bases sitting between them. This CDR3 region has 12 residues. This CDR3 is CANAINREKQFF. The CDR3 DNA reads as TGTGCCAACGCGATTAACAGGGAGAAGCAGTTCTTC.

The chain links TRBV6-5 to TRBJ1-3; 8 nucleotides agree with TRBD1. Germline loops: CDR1 MNHEY, CDR2 SVGAGI. The CDR3 length is 15 residues. Trimming removed 5 bases from V and 2 bases from J; junction bases left unmatched: 5. CDR3 sequence reads: CASSQPGGAGNTIYF. CDR3 in DNA: TGTGCCAGCAGTCAACCAGGGGGCGCTGGAAACACCATATATTTT.

The chain combines TRBV4-1 with TRBJ2-1; 11 bases are shared with TRBD1. Trimming took 4 bases from V and 4 from J; bases not matched to a gene: 6. Germline V gene sequence: CDR1 MGHRA, CDR2 YSYEKL. This CDR3 region has 16 residues. DNA of the CDR3: TGCGCCAGCAGCCCAGGACAGGGGGCCTTGTACAATGAGCAGTTCTTC. Translated: CASSPGQGALYNEQFF.

This clone was seen only a few times. The rearrangement links TRBV4-1 to TRBJ1-5, with D possibly matching TRBD1 (5 bases). Per the germline V gene, CDR1 is MGHRA and CDR2 is YSYEKL. Trimming shortened V by 1 base and J by 1 base, and 11 bases separated the two germline ends. The CDR3 has 16 amino acids. The CDR3, as DNA: TGCGCCAGCAGCCAAGGAGGTCGGACAAGCAATCAGCCCCAGCATTTT. This gives the protein CASSQGGRTSNQPQHF.

With respect to this clone: At one end the junction does not follow the germline gene, possibly because of a read error. Distinct nucleotide sequences in the sample also encode this CDR3. The chain couples TRBV6-1 to TRBJ1-6, with D possibly matching TRBD1 (5 bases). Per the germline V gene, CDR1 is MNHNS and CDR2 is SASEGT. The CDR3 spans 15 residues. The CDR3 loop reads CASSDQGILNSPLHF. CDR3 DNA sequence: TGTGCCAGCAGTGACCAGGGCATATTGAATTCCCCCCTCCACTTT.

The chain is built from TRBV9 and TRBJ2-1; D remains unclear. The CDR3 spans 17 residues. V lost 0 bases and J lost 4, with 17 bases in between. Germline V gene lookup returns CDR1 SGDLS and CDR2 YYNGEE. The CDR3 is CASSVASTIALYNEQFF. As DNA, the CDR3 is TGTGCCAGCAGCGTAGCTTCGACCATAGCCCTATACAATGAGCAGTTCTTC.

The V gene is TRBV9, the J gene TRBJ2-7; 8 nucleotides align to TRBD1. There are 14 residues in the CDR3. Germline values: CDR1 SGDLS, CDR2 YYNGEE. The ends lost 3 bases at V and 4 bases at J; junction bases unmatched: 6. CDR3 DNA: TGTGCCAGCAGCGGTACAGGGGGAGGATACGAGCAGTACTTC. Its protein is CASSGTGGGYEQYF.